These 19 T cell receptor beta chains were all obtained from the same sample, sequenced in a study of T cell responses to AZD1222 COVID-19 vaccine. Generated by immunoSEQ multiplex PCR, the TCRdb table keeps only in-frame clones and is missing some. The repertoire consists of more than 100,000 clones, with roughly 91% occurring once and the leading ten covering roughly 4.5%. The specimen was peripheral blood, collected on day 0 of AZD1222 vaccination. The receptors were gathered from an adult in good health.

The chain couples TRBV15 to TRBJ1-5; D gene uncertain. V lost 1 base to trimming and J lost 7 bases, with 14 bases between them. This CDR3 has 15 amino acids. The germline gives CDR1 LNHNV, CDR2 YYDKDF (reference sequence). The chain's CDR3 is CATSRGTPFEQPQHF. For the CDR3, the DNA is TGTGCCACCAGCAGAGGGACTCCGTTCGAGCAGCCCCAGCATTTT.

The rearrangement joins TRBV6-5 to TRBJ1-5, with 7 bases identical to TRBD1. Per germline, CDR1 MNHEY and CDR2 SVGAGI. The CDR3 runs 15 residues. Losses at the gene ends were 7 bases for V and 4 bases for J; bases not matched to a gene: 10. The CDR3 is CASTTIDRANQPQHF. In nucleotides, the CDR3 is TGTGCCAGCACCACAATAGACAGGGCAAATCAGCCCCAGCATTTT.

This clone was observed once. The chain employs TRBV6-1 and TRBJ1-3; D is ambiguous. CDR1 and CDR2 from the germline V gene are MNHNS and SASEGT. This CDR3 has 16 amino acids. Trimming shortened V by 1 base and J by 0 bases, and 10 bases separated the two germline ends. CDR3 amino acids: CASSEVEWISGNTIYF. The CDR3, as DNA: TGTGCCAGCAGTGAAGTGGAGTGGATCTCTGGAAACACCATATATTTT.

The CDR3 spells CAISQQGTNTEAFF. CDR3 DNA sequence: TGTGCCATCAGCCAACAGGGTACGAACACTGAAGCTTTCTTT. V is TRBV10-3 and J is TRBJ1-1, with D possibly matching TRBD1 (6 bases). The CDR3 sequence is 14 residues long. V lost 6 bases, J lost 1 base, and 12 bases lay in between. Germline V CDR1 and CDR2: ENHRY, SYGVKD.

J is TRBJ2-5 and V is TRBV30; D unclear. The CDR3 is 11 amino acids. V was clipped by 0 bases and J by 5 bases, with 4 bases between them. Germline V gene lookup returns CDR1 GTSNPN and CDR2 SVGIG (reference sequence). The CDR3 DNA reads as TGTGCCTGGAGTGTACGGGAGACCCAGTACTTC. Amino acids: CAWSVRETQYF. Filled out from reference TRBV30 and TRBJ2-5, the complete variable domain reads SQTIHQWPATLVQPVGSPLSLECTVEGTSNPNLYWYRQAAGRGLQLLFYSVGIGQISSEVPQNLSASRPQDRQFILSSKKLLLSDSGFYLCAWSVRETQYFGPGTRLLVL.

The chain uses TRBV6-5 and TRBJ2-2, with TRBD1 matching 8 bases. The CDR3 contains 15 residues. The germline CDR1 and CDR2 sequences are MNHEY and SVGAGI. Trimming at V came to 7 bases and at J to 0 bases, leaving 4 bases not matched to a gene. The CDR3: CASNQDRANTGELFF. The CDR3 coding sequence is TGTGCCAGCAATCAGGACAGGGCGAACACCGGGGAGCTGTTTTTT.

The chain carries TRBV7-9 and TRBJ2-5; D is undetermined. This CDR3 is 12 amino acids long. Germline CDR1 reads SEHNR; CDR2 reads FQNEAQ (reference sequence). V dropped 2 bases and J dropped 5 bases, with 6 bases sitting between them. CDR3 amino acids: CASSLFGETQYF. In DNA form, the CDR3 reads TGTGCCAGCAGCTTATTTGGGGAGACCCAGTACTTC.

The V call is TRBV4-1, the J call TRBJ2-7, with a weak D call TRBD2 (6 bases). Germline V gene data show CDR1 as MGHRA and CDR2 as YSYEKL. Trimming pared 0 bases from V and 2 bases from J, leaving 11 bases between. This CDR3 is built from 15 residues. CDR3 sequence (DNA): TGCGCCAGCAGCCAAGATAACAGGAGGGCCTACGAGCAGTACTTC. Its translation is CASSQDNRRAYEQYF.

The CDR3: CASSVHQGADTEAFF. The CDR3 DNA follows: TGTGCCAGCAGCGTTCACCAGGGGGCGGACACTGAAGCTTTCTTT. V usage is TRBV9 and J usage is TRBJ1-1; 8 bases are shared with TRBD1. Germline V gene sequence: CDR1 SGDLS, CDR2 YYNGEE. This CDR3 spans 15 amino acids. J was trimmed by 3 bases and V by 2 bases; bases with no gene match: 6.

The chain carries TRBV4-1 and TRBJ2-2; D is uncertain. The germline V and J ends were trimmed by 3 bases and 1 base, with 12 bases remaining between them. The germline CDR1 and CDR2 sequences are MGHRA and YSYEKL. The CDR3 extends over 16 amino acids. DNA of the CDR3: TGCGCCAGCAGCCACCGCAGCAAAAGGAACACCGGGGAGCTGTTTTTT. Protein sequence: CASSHRSKRNTGELFF.

The CDR3 protein is CASSALGGVGQETQYF. In DNA form, the CDR3 reads TGTGCCAGCAGCGCCCTCGGGGGAGTGGGCCAAGAGACCCAGTACTTC. The chain combines TRBV7-9 with TRBJ2-5, with TRBD2 as a possible D gene (6 bases). The CDR3 contains 16 residues. The germline V gene has CDR1 SEHNR and CDR2 FQNEAQ (reference sequence). V dropped 5 bases and J dropped 1 base, with 17 bases sitting between them.

This clone was observed at least ten times. In the same sample, other DNA sequences code for this CDR3. This sequence joins TRBV6-5 and TRBJ2-1; tentatively, D is TRBD1 or TRBD2 (5 bases each). CDR3 length: 15 residues. V was clipped by 6 bases and J by 5 bases, with 17 bases between them. Germline CDR1 MNHEY, CDR2 SVGAGI. This chain's CDR3 is CASRPVGPGNNEQFF. The CDR3 coding sequence is TGTGCCAGCAGACCCGTGGGGCCGGGGAACAATGAGCAGTTCTTC.

V is TRBV6-5 and J is TRBJ1-1, with TRBD1 as a possible D gene (5 bases). The V gene lost 0 bases and the J gene lost 3 bases, with 11 bases spanning the gap. This CDR3 spans 15 amino acids. Germline CDR1 reads MNHEY; CDR2 reads SVGAGI. For the CDR3, the DNA is TGTGCCAGCAGTTACTCACAGGCGGGGCACACTGAAGCTTTCTTT. It is translated as CASSYSQAGHTEAFF.

V is TRBV27 and J is TRBJ1-1; TRBD1 matches 10 bases. The trim removed 6 bases at V and 1 base at J, leaving 8 bases unmatched. This CDR3 is built from 16 residues. CDR1 and CDR2 from the germline V gene are MNHEY and SMNVEV (reference sequence). The CDR3 bases are TGTGCCAGCAGCCGAAGACAGGGGGCAGGGAACACTGAAGCTTTCTTT. Translation: CASSRRQGAGNTEAFF.

The gene calls are TRBV7-9 and TRBJ2-5; 7 positions agree with TRBD2. The CDR3 spans 14 residues. V lost 5 bases to trimming and J lost 1 base; unmatched junction nucleotides: 4. Looked up from germline, CDR1 is SEHNR and CDR2 is FQNEAQ (reference sequence). CDR3 DNA sequence: TGTGCCAGCAGCCCCGGGACTACCCAAGAGACCCAGTACTTC. Protein product: CASSPGTTQETQYF.

V is TRBV27 and J is TRBJ2-7; D gene ambiguous. Looked up from germline, CDR1 is MNHEY and CDR2 is SMNVEV (reference sequence). V lost 3 bases, J lost 2 bases, and 14 bases lay in between. This CDR3 comprises 15 residues. CDR3 protein: CASSLGPDFTYEQYF. The CDR3 DNA reads as TGTGCCAGCAGTTTGGGCCCCGACTTCACCTACGAGCAGTACTTC.

J is TRBJ2-1 and V is TRBV11-2; the D is unclear. CDR3 length equals 16 residues. With 5 bases removed from V and 0 bases from J, the gap between germline ends came to 14 bases. From germline, CDR1 is SGHAT and CDR2 FQNNGV. The CDR3 nucleotides read TGTGCCAGCAGCCCGAGTCCGAAAAGCTCCTACAATGAGCAGTTCTTC. Amino acids: CASSPSPKSSYNEQFF.

The chain couples TRBV28 to TRBJ2-7, with 10 bases that match TRBD2. The CDR3 contains 13 residues. Trimming cost V 7 bases and J 4 bases; bases outside gene matches: 4. Looked up from germline, CDR1 is MDHEN and CDR2 is SYDVKM. CDR3 in DNA: TGTGCCAGCACAGCGGGGGGGCCTTACGAGCAGTACTTC. As protein: CASTAGGPYEQYF.

This clone was recorded once. This chain uses TRBV15 with TRBJ2-2, with unresolved D. The V end was cut by 8 bases, the J end by 1 base, with 14 bases between. CDR1 and CDR2 from the germline V gene are LNHNV and YYDKDF (reference sequence). CDR3 size: 15 residues. The CDR3 DNA is TGTGCCACCCGAACCGGGTCTTGGAACACCGGGGAGCTGTTTTTT. The encoded protein is CATRTGSWNTGELFF. Complete variable domain (other parts from reference TRBV15 and TRBJ2-2): DAMVIQNPRYQVTQFGKPVTLSCSQTLNHNVMYWYQQKSSQAPKLLFHYYDKDFNNEADTPDNFQSRRPNTSFCFLDIRSPGLGDTAMYLCATRTGSWNTGELFFGEGSRLTVL.